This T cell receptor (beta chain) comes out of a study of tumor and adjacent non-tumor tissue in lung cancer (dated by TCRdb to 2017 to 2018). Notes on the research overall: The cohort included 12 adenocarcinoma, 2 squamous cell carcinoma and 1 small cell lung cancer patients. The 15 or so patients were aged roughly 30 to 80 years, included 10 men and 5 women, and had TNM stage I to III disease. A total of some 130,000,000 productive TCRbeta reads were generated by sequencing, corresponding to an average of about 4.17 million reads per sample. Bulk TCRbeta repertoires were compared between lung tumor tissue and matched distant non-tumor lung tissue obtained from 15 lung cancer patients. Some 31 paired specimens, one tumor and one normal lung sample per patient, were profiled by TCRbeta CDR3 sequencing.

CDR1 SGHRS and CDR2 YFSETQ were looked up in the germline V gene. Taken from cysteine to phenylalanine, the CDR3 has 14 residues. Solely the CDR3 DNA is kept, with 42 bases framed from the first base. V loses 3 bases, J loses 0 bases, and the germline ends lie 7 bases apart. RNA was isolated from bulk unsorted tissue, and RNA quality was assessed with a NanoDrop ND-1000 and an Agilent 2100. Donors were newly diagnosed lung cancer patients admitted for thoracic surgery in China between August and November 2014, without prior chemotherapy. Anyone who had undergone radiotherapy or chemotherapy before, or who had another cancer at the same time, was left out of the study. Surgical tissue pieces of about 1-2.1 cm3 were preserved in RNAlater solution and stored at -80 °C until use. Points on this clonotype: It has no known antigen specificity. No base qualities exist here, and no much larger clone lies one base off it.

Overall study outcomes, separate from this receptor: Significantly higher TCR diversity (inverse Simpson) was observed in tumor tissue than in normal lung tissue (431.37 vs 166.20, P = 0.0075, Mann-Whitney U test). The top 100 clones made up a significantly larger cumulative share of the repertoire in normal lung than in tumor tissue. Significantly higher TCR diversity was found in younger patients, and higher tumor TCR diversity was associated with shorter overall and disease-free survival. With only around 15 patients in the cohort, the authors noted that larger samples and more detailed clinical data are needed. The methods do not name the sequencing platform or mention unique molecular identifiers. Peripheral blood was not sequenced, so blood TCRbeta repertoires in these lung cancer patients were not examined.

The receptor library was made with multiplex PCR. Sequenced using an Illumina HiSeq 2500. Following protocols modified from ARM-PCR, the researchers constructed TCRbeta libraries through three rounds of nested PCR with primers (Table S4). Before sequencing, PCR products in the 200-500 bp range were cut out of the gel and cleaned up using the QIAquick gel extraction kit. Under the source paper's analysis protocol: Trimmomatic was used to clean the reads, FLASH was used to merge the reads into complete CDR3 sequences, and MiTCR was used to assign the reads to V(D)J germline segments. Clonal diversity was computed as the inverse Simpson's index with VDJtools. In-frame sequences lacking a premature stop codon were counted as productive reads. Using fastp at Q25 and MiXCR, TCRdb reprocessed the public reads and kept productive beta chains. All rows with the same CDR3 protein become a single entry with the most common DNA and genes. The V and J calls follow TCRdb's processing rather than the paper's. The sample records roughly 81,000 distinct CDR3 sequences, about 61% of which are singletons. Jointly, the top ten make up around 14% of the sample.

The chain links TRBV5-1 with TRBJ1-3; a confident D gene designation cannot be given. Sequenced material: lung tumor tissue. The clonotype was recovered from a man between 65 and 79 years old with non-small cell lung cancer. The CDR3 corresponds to CASSSSLSGNTIYF. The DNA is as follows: TGCGCCAGCAGCTCCAGCCTCTCTGGAAACACCATATATTTT.